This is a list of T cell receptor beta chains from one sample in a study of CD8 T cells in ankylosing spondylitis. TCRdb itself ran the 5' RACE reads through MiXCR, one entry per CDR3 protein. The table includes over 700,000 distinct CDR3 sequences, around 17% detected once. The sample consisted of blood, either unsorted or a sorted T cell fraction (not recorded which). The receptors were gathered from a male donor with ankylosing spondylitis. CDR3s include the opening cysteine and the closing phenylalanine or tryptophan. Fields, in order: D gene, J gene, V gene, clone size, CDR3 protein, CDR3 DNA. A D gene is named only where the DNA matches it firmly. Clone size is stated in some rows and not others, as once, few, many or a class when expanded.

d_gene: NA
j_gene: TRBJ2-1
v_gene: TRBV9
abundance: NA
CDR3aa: CASSVARETYNEQFF
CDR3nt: TGTGCCAGCAGCGTAGCCAGGGAGACCTACAATGAGCAGTTCTTC

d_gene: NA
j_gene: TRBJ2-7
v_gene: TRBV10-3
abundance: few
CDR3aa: CAISENQGSAYEQYF
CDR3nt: TGTGCCATCAGTGAAAATCAGGGGTCCGCCTACGAGCAGTACTTC

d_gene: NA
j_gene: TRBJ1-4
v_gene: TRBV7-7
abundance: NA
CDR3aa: CASSLTGGSKLFF
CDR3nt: TGTGCTAGCAGCCTTACCGGGGGCTCGAAACTGTTTTTT

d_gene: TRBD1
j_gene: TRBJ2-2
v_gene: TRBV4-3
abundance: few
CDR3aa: CASSQEAWTGDTGELFF
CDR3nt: TGCGCCAGCAGCCAAGAGGCCTGGACAGGGGACACCGGGGAGCTGTTTTTT

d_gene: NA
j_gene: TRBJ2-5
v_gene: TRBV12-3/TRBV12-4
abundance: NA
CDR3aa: CASNQGLEETQYF
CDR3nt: TGTGCCAGCAACCAAGGACTGGAGGAGACCCAGTACTTC

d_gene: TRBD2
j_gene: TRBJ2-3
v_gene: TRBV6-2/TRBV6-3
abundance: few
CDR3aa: CASSLRTSGRDTQYF
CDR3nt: TGTGCCAGCAGCCTCAGGACTAGCGGGAGAGATACGCAGTATTTT

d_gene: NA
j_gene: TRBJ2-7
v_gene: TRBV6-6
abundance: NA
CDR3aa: CASREYEQYF
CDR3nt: TGTGCCAGCAGGGAATACGAGCAGTACTTC

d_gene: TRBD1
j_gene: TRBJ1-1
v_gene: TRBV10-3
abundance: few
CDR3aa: CAISESKGQGSAFF
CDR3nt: TGTGCCATCAGTGAGTCGAAGGGACAGGGTTCGGCTTTCTTT

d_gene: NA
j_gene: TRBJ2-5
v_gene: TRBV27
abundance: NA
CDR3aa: CASSPRQAKTQYF
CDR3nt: TGTGCCAGCAGTCCCCGCCAGGCAAAGACCCAGTACTTC

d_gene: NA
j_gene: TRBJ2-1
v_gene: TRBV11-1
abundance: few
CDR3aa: CASSLRDDGQEQFF
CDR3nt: TGTGCCAGCAGCCTCCGGGACGACGGGCAAGAGCAGTTCTTC

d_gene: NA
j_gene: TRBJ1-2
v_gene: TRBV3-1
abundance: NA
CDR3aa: CASSQDWTNYGYTF
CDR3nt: TGTGCCAGCAGCCAAGATTGGACCAACTATGGCTACACCTTC

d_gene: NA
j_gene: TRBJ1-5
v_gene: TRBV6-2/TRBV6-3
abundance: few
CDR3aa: CASSLDGQQPQHF
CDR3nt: TGTGCCAGCAGTTTGGACGGCCAACAGCCCCAGCATTTT

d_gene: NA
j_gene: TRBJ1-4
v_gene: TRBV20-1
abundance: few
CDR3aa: CSAKGNRGNEKLFF
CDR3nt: TGCAGTGCTAAGGGGAACAGAGGGAATGAAAAACTGTTTTTT

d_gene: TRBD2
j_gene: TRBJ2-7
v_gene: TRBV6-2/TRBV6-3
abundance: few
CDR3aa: CASRRLAGGSYEQYF
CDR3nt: TGTGCCAGCAGACGACTAGCGGGAGGTTCCTACGAGCAGTACTTC

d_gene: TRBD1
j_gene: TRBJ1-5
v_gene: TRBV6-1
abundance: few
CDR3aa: CASRPDREISNQPQHF
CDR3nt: TGTGCCAGCAGGCCTGACAGGGAGATCAGCAATCAGCCCCAGCATTTT

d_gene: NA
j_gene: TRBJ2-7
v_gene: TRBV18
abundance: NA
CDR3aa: CASSPASLTYEQYF
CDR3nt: TGTGCCAGCTCACCGGCTAGCTTAACCTACGAGCAGTACTTC

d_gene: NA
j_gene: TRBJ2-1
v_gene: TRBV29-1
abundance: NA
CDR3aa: CSVPNEQFF
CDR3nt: TGCAGCGTTCCAAATGAGCAGTTCTTC

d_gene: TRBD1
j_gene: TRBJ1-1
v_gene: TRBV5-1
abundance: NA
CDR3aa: CASSPLHRGGNTEAFF
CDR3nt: TGCGCCAGCAGCCCTCTACACAGGGGGGGGAACACTGAAGCTTTCTTT

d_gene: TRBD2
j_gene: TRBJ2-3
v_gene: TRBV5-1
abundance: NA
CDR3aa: CASSLELAGDTQYF
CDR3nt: TGCGCCAGCAGCTTGGAACTAGCGGGAGATACGCAGTATTTT

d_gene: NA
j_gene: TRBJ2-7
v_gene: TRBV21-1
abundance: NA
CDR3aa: CASSKVRLAGGKEQYF
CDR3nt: TGTGCCAGCAGCAAAGTTAGACTAGCGGGAGGTAAGGAGCAGTACTTC

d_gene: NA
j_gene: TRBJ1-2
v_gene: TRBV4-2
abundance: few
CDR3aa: CASRGVTGYTF
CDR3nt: TGTGCCTCGAGAGGGGTCACCGGCTACACCTTC

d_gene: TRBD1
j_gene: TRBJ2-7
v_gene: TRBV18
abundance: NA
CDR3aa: CASSPVTGIGEQYF
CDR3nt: TGTGCCAGCTCACCCGTGACAGGGATAGGCGAGCAGTACTTC

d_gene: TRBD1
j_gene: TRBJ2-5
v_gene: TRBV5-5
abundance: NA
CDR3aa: CASSVGQGGRNRYF
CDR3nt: TGTGCCAGCAGCGTGGGACAGGGCGGAAGGAACCGATACTTC

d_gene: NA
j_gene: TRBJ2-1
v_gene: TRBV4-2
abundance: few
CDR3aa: CASSQELGGQYNEQFF
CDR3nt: TGTGCCAGCAGCCAAGAGTTAGGGGGGCAATACAATGAGCAGTTCTTC

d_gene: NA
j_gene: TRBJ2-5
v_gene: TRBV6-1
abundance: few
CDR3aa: CASRNGEWEETQYF
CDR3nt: TGTGCCAGCAGGAATGGCGAGTGGGAAGAGACCCAGTACTTC

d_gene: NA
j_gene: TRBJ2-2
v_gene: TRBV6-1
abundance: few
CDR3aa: CASKVGAGSATGELFF
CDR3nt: TGTGCCAGCAAAGTGGGAGCCGGGAGCGCCACCGGGGAGCTGTTTTTT

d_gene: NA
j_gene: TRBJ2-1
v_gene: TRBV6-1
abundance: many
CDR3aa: CASSEGLEPNEQFF
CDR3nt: TGTGCCAGCAGTGAAGGACTTGAGCCCAATGAGCAGTTCTTC

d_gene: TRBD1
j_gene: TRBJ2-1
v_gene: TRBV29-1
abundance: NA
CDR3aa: CSVGGVMGQGWGNEQFF
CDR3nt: TGCAGCGTTGGTGGGGTAATGGGACAGGGGTGGGGCAATGAGCAGTTCTTC

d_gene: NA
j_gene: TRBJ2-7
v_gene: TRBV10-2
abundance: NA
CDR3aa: CASSVSRTYEQYF
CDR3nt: TGCGCCAGCAGTGTTAGTCGGACCTACGAGCAGTACTTC

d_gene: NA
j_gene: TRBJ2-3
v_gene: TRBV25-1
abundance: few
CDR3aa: CASKDRISDTQYF
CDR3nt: TGTGCCAGCAAAGACAGGATCTCGGATACGCAGTATTTT

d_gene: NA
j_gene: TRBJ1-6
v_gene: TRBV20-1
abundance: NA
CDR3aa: CSASPGHRSSYNSPLHF
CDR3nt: TGCAGTGCTAGTCCGGGACACCGGAGCTCCTATAATTCACCCCTCCACTTT

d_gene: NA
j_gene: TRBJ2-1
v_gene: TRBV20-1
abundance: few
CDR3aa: CSAAALGASSYNEQFF
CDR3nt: TGCAGTGCTGCGGCCCTGGGCGCGAGCTCCTACAATGAGCAGTTCTTC

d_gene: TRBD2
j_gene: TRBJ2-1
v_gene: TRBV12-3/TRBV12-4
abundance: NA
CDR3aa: CASRTASGQSSYNEQFF
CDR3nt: TGTGCCAGCCGAACAGCTAGCGGGCAGAGCTCCTACAATGAGCAGTTCTTC

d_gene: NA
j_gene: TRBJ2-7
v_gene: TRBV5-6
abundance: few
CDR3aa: CASSFLGAGEQYF
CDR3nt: TGTGCCAGCAGCTTCCTCGGGGCAGGCGAGCAGTACTTC

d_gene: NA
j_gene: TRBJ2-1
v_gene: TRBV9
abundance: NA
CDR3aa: CASSVVGGGNNEQFF
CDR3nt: TGTGCCAGCAGCGTAGTGGGTGGGGGAAACAATGAGCAGTTCTTC

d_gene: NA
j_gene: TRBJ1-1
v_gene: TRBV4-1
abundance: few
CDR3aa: CASSQGRHQAFF
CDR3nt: TGCGCCAGCAGCCAAGGGCGACACCAAGCTTTCTTT

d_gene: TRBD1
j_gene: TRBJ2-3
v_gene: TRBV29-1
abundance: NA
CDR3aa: CSVMTNRGPTDTQYF
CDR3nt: TGCAGCGTGATGACAAACAGGGGGCCCACAGATACGCAGTATTTT

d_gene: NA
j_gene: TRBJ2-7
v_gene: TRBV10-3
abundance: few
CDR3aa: CAISDGSGKGVEQYF
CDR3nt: TGTGCCATCAGTGATGGGAGCGGAAAAGGGGTCGAGCAGTACTTC

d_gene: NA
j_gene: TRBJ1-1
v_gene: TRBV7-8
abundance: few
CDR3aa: CASSLREVGAFF
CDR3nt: TGTGCCAGCAGCTTACGGGAGGTTGGAGCTTTCTTT

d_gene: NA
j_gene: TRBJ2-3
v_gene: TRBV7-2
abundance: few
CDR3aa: CASSQGPRTFPTDTQYF
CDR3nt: TGTGCCAGCAGCCAGGGTCCACGGACTTTCCCCACAGATACGCAGTATTTT

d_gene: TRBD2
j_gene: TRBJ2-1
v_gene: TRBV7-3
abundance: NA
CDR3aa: CASSMLAGPYNEQFF
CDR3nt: TGTGCCAGCAGCATGCTAGCGGGGCCTTACAATGAGCAGTTCTTC

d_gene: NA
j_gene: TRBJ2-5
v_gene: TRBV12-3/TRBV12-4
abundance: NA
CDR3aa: CASSRPGTPKTQYF
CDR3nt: TGTGCCAGCAGTCGTCCCGGGACCCCCAAGACCCAGTACTTC

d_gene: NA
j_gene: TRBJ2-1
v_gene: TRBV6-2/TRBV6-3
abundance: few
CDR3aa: CASSRAGDEQFF
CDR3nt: TGTGCCAGCAGCCGCGCCGGGGATGAGCAGTTCTTC

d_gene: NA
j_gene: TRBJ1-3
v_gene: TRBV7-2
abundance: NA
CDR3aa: CASSQQGMAGNTIYF
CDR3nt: TGTGCCAGCAGCCAACAGGGTATGGCTGGAAACACCATATATTTT

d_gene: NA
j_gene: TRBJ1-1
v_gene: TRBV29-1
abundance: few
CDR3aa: CSVALNTEAFF
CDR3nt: TGCAGCGTTGCACTGAACACTGAAGCTTTCTTT